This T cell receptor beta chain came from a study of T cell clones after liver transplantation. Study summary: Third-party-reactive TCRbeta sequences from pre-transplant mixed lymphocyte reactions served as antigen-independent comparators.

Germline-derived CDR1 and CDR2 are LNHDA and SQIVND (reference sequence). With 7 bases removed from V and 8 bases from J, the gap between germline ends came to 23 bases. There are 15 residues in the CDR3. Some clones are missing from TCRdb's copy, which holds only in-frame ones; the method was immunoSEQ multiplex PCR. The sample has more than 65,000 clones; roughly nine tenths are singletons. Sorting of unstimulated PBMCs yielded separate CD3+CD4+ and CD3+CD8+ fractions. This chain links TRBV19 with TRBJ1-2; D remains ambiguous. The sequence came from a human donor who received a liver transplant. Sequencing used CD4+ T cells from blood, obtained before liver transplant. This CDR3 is CASIQGRLVSGGYTF. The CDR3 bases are TGTGCCAGTATCCAAGGTCGGTTAGTCTCCGGCGGCTACACCTTC. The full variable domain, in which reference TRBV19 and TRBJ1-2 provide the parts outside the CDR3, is DGGITQSPKYLFRKEGQNVTLSCEQNLNHDAMYWYRQDPGQGLRLIYYSQIVNDFQKGDIAEGYSVSREKKESFPLTVTSAQKNPTAFYLCASIQGRLVSGGYTFGSGTRLTVV.